The 28 T cell receptor beta chains reported below all come from one sample, sequenced in a study of T cells in Graves' hyperthyroidism and ophthalmopathy. There were TCR beta CDR3 regions amplified from RNA transcripts. During a first-round RT-PCR of the TCR CDR3, the HTBI primer set was used. Each CDR3 protein gets one entry after TCRdb re-called the multiplex PCR reads with MiXCR. The sample consists of 550,000 to 650,000 distinct CDR3 sequences, about 15% of them appearing once. The sequencing sample was made of blood. Receptor source: a woman between 40 and 50 years old with Graves' hyperthyroidism.

This clonotype appeared many times. The J gene is TRBJ2-2, the V gene TRBV11-2, with TRBD1 matching over 8 bases. The CDR3 spans 16 residues. In germline, CDR1 is SGHAT, CDR2 FQNNGV. The V segment lost 0 bases and the J segment 4 bases; nucleotides outside the gene matches: 4. The CDR3 DNA is TGTGCCAGCAGCTTAGAGGACAGGGTGCTCACCGGGGAGCTGTTTTTT. Amino acid sequence: CASSLEDRVLTGELFF. Supplemented by reference TRBV11-2 and TRBJ2-2, the full variable domain reads EAGVAQSPRYKIIEKRQSVAFWCNPISGHATLYWYQQILGQGPKLLIQFQNNGVVDDSQLPKDRFSAERLKGVDSTLKIQPAKLEDSAVYLCASSLEDRVLTGELFFGEGSRLTVL.

This clonotype occurred many times. The chain joins TRBV29-1 to TRBJ2-1, with D perhaps matching TRBD2 (5 bases). Germline CDR1 reads SQVTM; CDR2 reads ANQGSEA. The CDR3 covers 12 residues. CDR3 region: CRMKKGGDEQFF. The CDR3 nucleotides are TGCAGGATGAAAAAAGGAGGTGATGAGCAGTTCTTC.

There are many counts of this clonotype. The genes are TRBV28 and TRBJ1-6; D is perhaps TRBD1 (5 bases). Germline values: CDR1 MDHEN, CDR2 SYDVKM. Trimming stripped 7 bases from V and 0 bases from J, with 13 bases between. There are 16 residues in the CDR3. CDR3 in amino acids: CASTPRQSSYNSPLHF. In DNA, the CDR3 is TGTGCCAGCACCCCTAGACAGAGCTCCTATAATTCACCCCTCCACTTT.

In its sample, this clonotype was seen many times. J is TRBJ1-1 and V is TRBV12-3 or TRBV12-4, with 10 positions matching TRBD1. J gave up 5 bases and V 6 bases, and 6 bases lay outside the gene matches. This CDR3 contains 14 residues. As DNA, the CDR3 is TGTGCCAGCAGGACAGGGGGCGGTGGTACTGAAGCTTTCTTT. It yields the protein CASRTGGGGTEAFF.

This clonotype was found once. The rearrangement uses TRBV5-1 and TRBJ2-3, with 9 nucleotides matching TRBD2. The CDR3 length is 16 residues. V was pared by 2 bases and J by 0 bases, with 4 bases of the junction left unmatched. Germline values: CDR1 SGHRS, CDR2 YFSETQ. The CDR3 bases are TGCGCCAGCAGCTTCGGTAGCGGGAGTAGCACAGATACGCAGTATTTT. This codes for CASSFGSGSSTDTQYF.

The V and J genes are TRBV20-1 and TRBJ1-5, with D unresolved. Germline loops: CDR1 DFQATT, CDR2 SNEGSKA (reference sequence). The length of the CDR3 is 14 residues. Trimming stripped 2 bases from V and 5 bases from J, with 13 bases between. CDR3 sequence reads: CSARMGPSDQPQHF. The CDR3 nucleotides read TGCAGTGCTAGAATGGGTCCTTCTGATCAGCCCCAGCATTTT.

This clonotype was seen many times. The chain links TRBV20-1 to TRBJ2-1; D is perhaps TRBD2 (6 bases). Trimming removed 4 bases from V and 9 bases from J, with 10 bases in between. The CDR3 consists of 11 residues. Germline V gene data show CDR1 as DFQATT and CDR2 as SNEGSKA (reference sequence). The CDR3 region has the DNA TGCAGTGCTATCCTAGCGCGTGAGCAGTTCTTC. Protein product: CSAILAREQFF.

This clonotype came up many times. The CDR3 nucleotides read TGTGCCAGCAGTTTCCCGAGCACAGATACGCAGTATTTT. Translated, it gives CASSFPSTDTQYF. This chain links TRBV28 with TRBJ2-3, with D unresolved. The germline V and J ends were trimmed by 3 bases and 0 bases, with 4 bases remaining between them. The CDR3 loop spans 13 amino acids. Germline V gene lookup returns CDR1 MDHEN and CDR2 SYDVKM.

This clonotype was picked up many times. This rearrangement joins TRBV7-8 to TRBJ2-7; D is tentatively TRBD1 or TRBD2 (7 bases each). Germline V gene sequence: CDR1 SGHVS, CDR2 FQNEAQ. This CDR3 is built from 15 residues. V lost 5 bases to trimming and J lost 4 bases, with 18 bases between them. The CDR3 sequence is CASSLTGRGEYEQYF. CDR3 in DNA: TGTGCCAGCAGCCTGACAGGGAGGGGAGAATACGAGCAGTACTTC.

The genes are TRBV4-1 and TRBJ2-7, with a possible D match to TRBD1 (6 bases). V was shortened by 3 bases and J by 2 bases, with 23 bases between the two germline ends. Germline V CDR1 and CDR2: MGHRA, YSYEKL. The CDR3 sequence is 18 residues long. The CDR3 protein is CASSQTPGGGQSTYEQYF. The DNA for the CDR3 is TGCGCCAGCAGCCAGACCCCGGGTGGAGGACAGAGTACCTACGAGCAGTACTTC.

The table lists this clonotype with a few counts. A read error may explain this, as a much larger clone is one base away. The chain combines TRBV2 with TRBJ2-7; weak D call: TRBD1 (6 bases). CDR3 length: 15 residues. The germline gives CDR1 SNHLY, CDR2 FYNNEI. The V and J ends lost 5 bases and 5 bases respectively, with 19 bases between them. The CDR3 DNA reads as TGTGCCAGCAGTTTATTCCGGGACAACGCCCACGAGCAGTACTTC. Translation gives CASSLFRDNAHEQYF.

The CDR3 coding sequence is TGCAGCGTTGAACAACCGGGACAGCAAGTGCACAATGAGCAGTTCTTC. It specifies CSVEQPGQQVHNEQFF. The J gene is TRBJ2-1, the V gene TRBV29-1; 7 bases fit TRBD1. CDR3 length: 16 amino acids. Germline V gene sequence: CDR1 SQVTM, CDR2 ANQGSEA. With 2 bases clipped from V and 5 bases from J, the junction kept 12 bases outside the gene matches.

This clonotype was counted only a few times. The chain links TRBV7-9 to TRBJ2-7, with 7 bases that match TRBD2. The CDR3 sequence is 14 residues long. Trimming removed 6 bases from V and 2 bases from J; junction bases left unmatched: 7. CDR1 and CDR2 from the germline V gene are SEHNR and FQNEAQ (reference sequence). This CDR3 reads CASSFSGPPYEQYF. As DNA, the CDR3 is TGTGCCAGCAGTTTTAGCGGGCCTCCCTACGAGCAGTACTTC.

Ten or more counts support this clonotype. The chain links TRBV28 to TRBJ1-1, with 7 positions matching TRBD1. The CDR3 is 15 amino acids. With 6 bases clipped from V and 2 bases from J, the junction kept 9 bases outside the gene matches. The germline V gene has CDR1 MDHEN and CDR2 SYDVKM. The DNA of the CDR3 is TGTGCCAGCAGCATTGACAGGGTTGGAAACACTGAAGCTTTCTTT. This encodes CASSIDRVGNTEAFF.

The count of this clonotype is one. As DNA, the CDR3 is TGTGCTAGTGGTTTGGTACTGAGCGGGCCCACTGAAGCTTTCTTT. As protein: CASGLVLSGPTEAFF. The chain is built from TRBV12-5 and TRBJ1-1; D not certain. Germline CDR1 and CDR2: LGHNT and FRNRAP. This CDR3 region has 15 residues. Trimming left V 0 bases short and J 4 bases short, with 12 bases between. The complete variable domain, with remaining parts taken from reference TRBV12-5 and TRBJ1-1, reads DARVTQTPRHKVTEMGQEVTMRCQPILGHNTVFWYRQTMMQGLELLAYFRNRAPLDDSGMPKDRFSAEMPDATLATLKIQPSEPRDSAVYFCASGLVLSGPTEAFFGQGTRLTVV.

This clonotype was seen only a few times. The gene calls are TRBV4-1 and TRBJ2-7; possible D gene TRBD2, 6 bases. CDR1 and CDR2 (germline): MGHRA, YSYEKL. Deletions cut 0 bases from V and 0 bases from J, with 12 bases between. There are 16 residues in the CDR3. CDR3 amino acids: CASSQEGLTSSYEQYF. CDR3 nucleotide sequence: TGCGCCAGCAGCCAAGAGGGTCTGACTAGCTCCTACGAGCAGTACTTC.

The rearrangement joins TRBV4-1 to TRBJ1-3; the D is unclear. Germline CDR1 is MGHRA and CDR2 is YSYEKL. This CDR3 spans 13 amino acids. V was cut by 11 bases and J by 3 bases, with 14 bases left in between. The DNA for the CDR3 is TGCGCCGGCTCCTTAGGTTTTGGAAACACCATATATTTT. Encoded protein: CAGSLGFGNTIYF.

V usage is TRBV20-1 and J usage is TRBJ1-1, with D tentatively TRBD1 (5 bases). Germline loops: CDR1 DFQATT, CDR2 SNEGSKA (reference sequence). Trimming took off 2 bases at V and 6 bases at J, with 16 bases between the two ends. There are 14 residues in the CDR3. The CDR3 DNA reads TGCAGTGCTAGATACCACAGGTCTATCCCTGAAGCTTTCTTT. Translation gives CSARYHRSIPEAFF.

Many counts were recorded for this clonotype. The chain links TRBV30 to TRBJ1-5, with 10 bases identical to TRBD1. V shed 5 bases and J 1 base; nucleotides not matched to a gene: 8. This CDR3 comprises 16 residues. Germline values: CDR1 GTSNPN, CDR2 SVGIG (reference sequence). The CDR3 DNA follows: TGTGCCTGGGGACAGGGGGGGACGGGGAGCAATCAGCCCCAGCATTTT. Residues: CAWGQGGTGSNQPQHF.

This clonotype was counted only a few times. This chain connects TRBV27 to TRBJ1-1, with a tentative D call TRBD1 (5 bases). Germline V lookup: CDR1 MNHEY, CDR2 SMNVEV (reference sequence). The V end was cut by 0 bases, the J end by 8 bases, with 10 bases between. The CDR3 totals 13 residues. Here the CDR3 DNA reads TGTGCCAGCAGTTTATCGTTCGGGGCGGAAGCTTTCTTT. It encodes CASSLSFGAEAFF.

Ten or more counts support this clonotype. This chain links TRBV29-1 with TRBJ2-1; possibly TRBD1 for D (5 bases). Trimming pared 0 bases from V and 3 bases from J, leaving 12 bases between. The CDR3 consists of 15 residues. Germline-derived CDR1 and CDR2 are SQVTM and ANQGSEA. CDR3 region: CSVEDPGMGYNEQFF. The CDR3 nucleotides are TGCAGCGTTGAAGATCCAGGGATGGGCTACAATGAGCAGTTCTTC.

This clonotype showed up just a few times. V usage is TRBV19 and J usage is TRBJ1-1; unclear D gene. Trimming took 6 bases from V and 7 from J, leaving 18 bases between them. The CDR3 contains 14 residues. The germline gives CDR1 LNHDA, CDR2 SQIVND (reference sequence). This CDR3 reads CASSPGAETREAFF. The CDR3 DNA sequence: TGTGCCAGTAGCCCTGGCGCAGAGACCCGTGAAGCTTTCTTT.

In its sample, this clonotype was seen many times. The genes are TRBV11-2 and TRBJ1-4; 7 positions match TRBD1. The germline V gene encodes CDR1 SGHAT and CDR2 FQNNGV. With 4 bases clipped from V and 8 bases from J, the junction kept 7 bases outside the gene matches. CDR3 length equals 14 residues. CDR3 DNA: TGTGCCAGCAGCTCAGGGACAGCTCGGGAAAAACTGTTTTTT. It is translated as CASSSGTAREKLFF. The entire variable domain, with the rest obtained from reference TRBV11-2 and TRBJ1-4, is as follows: EAGVAQSPRYKIIEKRQSVAFWCNPISGHATLYWYQQILGQGPKLLIQFQNNGVVDDSQLPKDRFSAERLKGVDSTLKIQPAKLEDSAVYLCASSSGTAREKLFFGSGTQLSVL.

This clonotype was picked up a small number of times. The chain couples TRBV5-1 to TRBJ2-7; 9 positions agree with TRBD1. This CDR3 spans 14 amino acids. CDR1 and CDR2 (germline): SGHRS, YFSETQ. Trimming cost V 7 bases and J 3 bases; bases outside gene matches: 8. The CDR3 reads CASGSGTGYYEQYF. CDR3 DNA: TGCGCCAGCGGCTCCGGGACAGGGTACTACGAGCAGTACTTC.

There are a few counts of this clonotype. The chain recombines TRBV20-1 with TRBJ2-7, with a weak D call TRBD1 (5 bases). The CDR3 runs to 14 residues. With 3 bases removed from V and 1 base from J, the gap between germline ends came to 13 bases. Germline assignment: CDR1 DFQATT and CDR2 SNEGSKA (reference sequence). CDR3 residues: CSASNQGYSYEQYF. The DNA for the CDR3 is TGCAGTGCTAGTAATCAGGGTTATTCCTACGAGCAGTACTTC.

This clonotype has at least ten counts. This chain joins TRBV9 and TRBJ2-7; a weak D match, TRBD1 (6 bases). The CDR3 contains 16 residues. Looked up from germline, CDR1 is SGDLS and CDR2 is YYNGEE. V was cut by 0 bases and J by 5 bases, with 18 bases left in between. The CDR3 sequence is CASSVVGQGSLDEQYF. CDR3 DNA: TGTGCCAGCAGCGTAGTCGGGCAGGGGTCACTGGACGAGCAGTACTTC.

The chain has TRBV6-1 and TRBJ1-5; no clear D gene. This CDR3 has 13 residues. Germline CDR1 is MNHNS and CDR2 is SASEGT. V gave up 8 bases and J gave up 2 bases, with 10 bases separating them. Here the CDR3 DNA reads TGTGCCAGCCGGGAGGCAGGCAATCAGCCCCAGCATTTT. As protein: CASREAGNQPQHF.

A few counts support this clonotype. The J gene is TRBJ2-4, the V gene TRBV5-1; 7 nucleotides match TRBD2. Germline-derived CDR1 and CDR2 are SGHRS and YFSETQ. V lost 0 bases to trimming and J lost 11 bases; unmatched junction nucleotides: 17. The CDR3 is 17 residues long. Here the CDR3 DNA reads TGCGCCAGCAGCTTGGATCTATCTTCTTTGGCGGGAGAAGTTCAGTACTTC. Amino acid sequence: CASSLDLSSLAGEVQYF. The full variable domain, rest sourced from reference TRBV5-1 and TRBJ2-4, is KAGVTQTPRYLIKTRGQQVTLSCSPISGHRSVSWYQQTPGQGLQFLFEYFSETQRNKGNFPGRFSGRQFSNSRSEMNVSTLELGDSALYLCASSLDLSSLAGEVQYFGAGTRLSVL.